A single T cell receptor (beta chain) is shown here with its context. It has no known antigen specificity. The sample holds no much larger clone one base away, and base qualities are not on file. This record comes from a study of cytomegalovirus exposure and HLA in healthy donors (dated by TCRdb to 2017 to 2019). The study in broad terms: An earlier analysis of some 550 of the donors reported 250 to 300 Gb of sequence data and some 120 million unique TCR beta sequences from roughly 200 million T cells. Of the 350 to 450 genotyped donors, 80% to 90% were placed in the genetic ancestry cluster associated with self-reported Caucasian donors. Both class I and class II loci were covered by HLA typing, at four-digit resolution. Using immunosequencing, the study profiled T cell repertoires from fewer than 850 subjects and related those repertoires to cytomegalovirus serostatus. Donor age, sex, ethnicity and CMV serostatus were compiled together with the repertoire data. Typing coverage varied by locus: about 620-630 donors for A, B, C, DRB1 and DQB1; roughly 510 for DQA1; approximately 570 for DPA1; more than 450 for DPB1. A handful of DR-DQ haplotypes were treated as single units for association and clustering because of strong linkage in the cohort. In the later analysis, no new phenotypic data were used to find candidate immune exposures; instead, reliance was placed on TCR beta sequences and their occurrence across donors. An early release that covered some 630 HLA-typed donors contained around 330 gigabases of sequencing data and 80 million or so unique TCR sequences. High-throughput TCR immunosequencing, statistical association of individual TCRs with disease status, and machine learning were combined to predict cytomegalovirus infection status. Across some 400 genotyped donors of the cohort, an average of about 200,000 unique TCR beta nucleotide sequences per donor were sequenced, and 15% to 20% of those sequences were non-productive. An earlier analysis of around 580 of the donors used high-throughput TCR beta sequencing to judge whether each TCR beta V gene segment behaved as functional or pseudogenic. The aim of the study was to test whether cataloging public T cell receptors could identify signatures of past pathogen exposure. Genome-wide SNP genotypes for about three fifths of the roughly 670 donors were used in a later genetic analysis, which treated that subset as a discovery cohort. In addition to the first cohort of hundreds of subjects, a separate validation cohort of 130 or so different subjects was used. Every discovery cohort repertoire had been produced on one sequencing platform. A later analysis re-analyzed previously published TCR beta repertoires from 666 donors and added high-resolution HLA genotyping to study TCR occurrence patterns. Broad study findings and their caveats: Linkage disequilibrium might explain the correlated functional status among segregating V segments, but an unknown experimental factor could not be ruled out. For the cohort, immune exposure information was limited to CMV serostatus. The cohort was sequenced for TCR beta chains only, and without alpha or paired-chain data the features that could be detected were limited. Compared with equally common non-associated chains, HLA-associated TCR beta chains in a later analysis were more clonally expanded and had lower generation probabilities. In a later genetic analysis, fewer N-insertions in productive TCRs were reported among donors in an Asian-associated ancestry cluster than the roughly 700-donor mean. A cluster of highly shared sequence variants was judged likely to be a technical artifact of the sequencing pipeline. Sequencing depth was assumed to be roughly uniform across donors in the presence/absence analyses, though that assumption may not hold. According to a later analysis, parvovirus B19, influenza, CMV and Epstein-Barr virus appeared linked to several top co-occurrence clusters. Across donors, most TCR sequences were observed very rarely, whereas some public TCRs were present in many individuals. Broadly in line with IMGT annotations, most TCR beta V segments showed up in productive rearrangements about 90% or about 30% of the time in an earlier analysis of a few hundred of the donors. Because HLA typing was unavailable for some donors at each locus, only the typed subset was used in association tests. The 87-base-pair reads could not distinguish some IMGT-functional V segments, including TRBV6-2 and TRBV6-3, so those segments were excluded. A few of the identified cytomegalovirus-associated TCR beta chains were confirmed in vitro to be specific for cytomegalovirus antigens. In a later analysis, the rate of TCR association differed among HLA loci, with DRB1 alleles having the most associated TCRs and HLA-C alleles having the fewest. Strong co-occurrence of HLA alleles, especially DR and DQ, made assigning TCR associations to individual alleles difficult. At a false discovery rate of 0.05, a later analysis linked about 16,000 TCR beta sequences to specific HLA alleles. According to the authors, the approach could potentially be generalized to other disease states and immunological phenotypes. The earlier analysis of some 560 of the donors excluded some 16 rarely observed V segments, including chromosome 9 orphons, because counts were too low. V-gene and J-gene trimming of TCR beta chains was associated with a missense DCLRE1C variant in a later genetic analysis, and the association was replicated in an independent cohort. A further reported finding was that TCR beta sequences accurately predicted the HLA-A and HLA-B alleles for most subjects in the first cohort. A total of some 180 TCR beta chains were listed by the study as associated with cytomegalovirus. Most CMV-associated TCR beta chains appeared to be HLA-restricted in a later analysis, and the HLA associations seemed to be driven largely by CMV exposure. The classifier was reported to diagnose cytomegalovirus status with high specificity and sensitivity in both the original and validation cohorts.

The cohort comprised fewer than 700 healthy bone marrow donors. At the time of sampling, all cohort members were nominally healthy, though unrecorded immune exposures were likely present. The donor tested CMV seropositive and was one of the 289 seropositive cohort members. A peripheral blood sample was provided by each donor, and peripheral blood mononuclear cells were used for TCR beta sequencing. Genomic DNA was extracted from the blood cell samples with the Qiagen DNeasy Blood Extraction Kit. The CDR3 runs 13 residues from the cysteine to the phenylalanine. Left in the record is the CDR3 DNA by itself, 39 bases read in frame from the first base. For CDR1 and CDR2, the germline V gene lists LGHNA and YNFKEQ. Trimming removed 4 bases from V and 10 bases from J; the gene matches leave 6 bases unexplained. Library construction relied on the immunoSEQ multiplex PCR assay. A mixture of 60 forward primers for TCR Vbeta segments and 13 reverse primers for TCR Jbeta segments was used in the multiplex PCR. A multiplex PCR assay on genomic DNA amplified the CDR3 region of rearranged TCR beta genes. The amplified TCR beta libraries were sequenced on the Illumina HiSeq System as 87-base-pair reads. In the source study's methods: In a later analysis, some 80 million unique TCR beta chains were counted across the 500 to 700 repertoires, and around 11 million of these chains were shared by at least two donors. To remove PCR and sequencing errors, raw reads were error-corrected and collapsed into unique sequences using a nearest-neighbor algorithm that merged closely related sequences. Alignment of CDR3 sequences to IMGT reference sequences was used to assign V, D and J gene segments. Each retained sequence needed at least a six-nucleotide match to both a V gene segment and a J gene segment. Rearrangements were classified as productive when the CDR3 lacked stop codons and remained in frame with V and J, and all other rearrangements were classified as non-productive. Following IMGT convention, CDR3 was defined as the stretch from the second conserved V-encoded cysteine up to the conserved J-encoded phenylalanine. In an earlier analysis of more than 550 of the donors, sequences lacking an unambiguous match to a single V gene segment were excluded. In an earlier analysis of several hundred of the donors, V segments were called functional above 56.7% productive rearrangements and were called segregating when the between-donor standard deviation exceeded 5%. A statistical classification framework was developed to diagnose cytomegalovirus status using the catalog of TCR beta chain sequences. V and J gene assignment, in a later analysis, came from comparing TCR nucleotide sequences with IMGT/GENE-DB human TR gene sequences. Using the TCRdist pipeline, a later analysis assigned CDR3 sequences along with most-parsimonious VDJ recombination scenarios. In a later analysis, every TCR beta chain was defined by the combination of its CDR3 amino acid sequence and its V-gene family, and reads without a unique V-gene family were dropped. A later analysis removed 550 to 650 highly shared, low-generation-probability nucleotide sequences to deal with suspected cross-contamination and a sequencing artifact. In a later analysis, a clonal expansion index was calculated for each public chain from normalized within-repertoire ranks of inferred template counts. In a later analysis, generation probabilities were computed using a VDJ recombination model fitted to out-of-frame rearrangements, and the results were checked against IGoR. In a later analysis, hypergeometric tests were used to score TCR-TCR, TCR-HLA and TCR-CMV co-occurrence, with a repertoire-size bias correction applied to TCR pairs. False discovery rates were estimated in a later analysis by permuting HLA or CMV assignments 20 times. A later analysis grouped co-occurring TCRs with DBSCAN, adding TCRdist sequence similarity when clustering within HLA-allele-positive subsets. Co-occurrence clustering excluded repertoires with fewer than 30,000 or more than 120,000 public chains, plus five with anomalous nucleotide sharing. TCRdb re-hosts the immuneACCESS table, in-frame sequences only. Its copies lack some clones; in the studies checked, an unresolved V gene accounts for under half of them, and the cause for the rest is not known. The V and J calls and clone size are taken from that table; D and trimming were inferred from the DNA. For this sample there are 150,000 to 200,000 clones; roughly 79% appear just once. 7% to 8.5% of the sample goes to the ten largest clones.

The sample comprised PBMCs. Rearrangement joined TRBV4-2 to TRBJ2-1; 8 bases in the middle match TRBD2. The source of this sequence is a male donor in good health and CMV-seropositive. The sequenced DNA is TGTGCCAGCAGCCGAGACTTAGCGGGGGAGCAGTTCTTC. This is translated as CASSRDLAGEQFF.